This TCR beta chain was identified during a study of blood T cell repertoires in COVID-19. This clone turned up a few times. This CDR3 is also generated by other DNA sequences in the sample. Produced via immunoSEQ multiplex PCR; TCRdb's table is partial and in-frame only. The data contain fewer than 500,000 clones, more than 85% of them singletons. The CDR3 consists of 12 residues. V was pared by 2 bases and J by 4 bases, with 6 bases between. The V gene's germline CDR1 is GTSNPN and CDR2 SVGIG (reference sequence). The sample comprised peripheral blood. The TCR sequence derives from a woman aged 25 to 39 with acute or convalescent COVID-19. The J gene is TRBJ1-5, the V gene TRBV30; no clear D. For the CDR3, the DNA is TGTGCCTGGAGTTTCCCAAATCAGCCCCAGCATTTT. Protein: CAWSFPNQPQHF. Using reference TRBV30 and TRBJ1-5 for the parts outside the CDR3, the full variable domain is SQTIHQWPATLVQPVGSPLSLECTVEGTSNPNLYWYRQAAGRGLQLLFYSVGIGQISSEVPQNLSASRPQDRQFILSSKKLLLSDSGFYLCAWSFPNQPQHFGDGTRLSIL.